Detailed here is one T cell receptor beta chain. Its antigen is unidentified. The entry originates in a study of identical twins. A single record per CDR3 protein comes from TCRdb applying MiXCR to the 5' RACE reads. This sample has some 760,000 distinct CDR3 sequences; about 18% occur once, and the top ten carry under 15%. General study results and limits: Researchers reported weaker excess twin sharing in beta out-of-frame sequences.

There are 15 residues in the CDR3. J lost 7 bases, V lost 4 bases, and 8 bases had no gene match. A further study also used this sample, focusing on T cells expressing NK-cell markers. From that report: Within the sequenced cohort of eight donors, seven exhibited HCMV seropositivity and one was seronegative. The study found these clonotypes also leading the CD3+CD56-NKG2C+ fraction in a few donors.

The chain links TRBV12-3 or TRBV12-4 to TRBJ1-2; 11 positions match TRBD1. Sequenced: PBMCs. The source of this sequence is a woman aged 18 to 35 in good health. The CDR3 coding sequence is TGTGCCAGCAGTTCTACAAGGACAGGGGGCGTTGGCTACACCTTC. This translates into CASSSTRTGGVGYTF.